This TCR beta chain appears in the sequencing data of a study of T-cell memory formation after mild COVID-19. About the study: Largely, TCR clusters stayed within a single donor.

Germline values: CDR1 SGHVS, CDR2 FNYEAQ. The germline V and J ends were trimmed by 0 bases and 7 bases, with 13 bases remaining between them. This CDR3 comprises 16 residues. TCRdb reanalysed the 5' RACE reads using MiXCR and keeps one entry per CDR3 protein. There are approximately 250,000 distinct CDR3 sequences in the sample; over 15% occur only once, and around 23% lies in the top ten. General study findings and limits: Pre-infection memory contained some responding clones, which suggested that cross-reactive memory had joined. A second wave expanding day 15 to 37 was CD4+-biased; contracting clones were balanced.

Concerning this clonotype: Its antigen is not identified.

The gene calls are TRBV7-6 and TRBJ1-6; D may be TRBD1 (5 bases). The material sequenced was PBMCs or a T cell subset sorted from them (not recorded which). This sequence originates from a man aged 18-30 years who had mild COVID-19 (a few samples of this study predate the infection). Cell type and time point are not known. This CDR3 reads CASSLALSGQNSPLHF. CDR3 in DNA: TGTGCCAGCAGCTTAGCGCTGTCAGGGCAGAATTCACCCCTCCACTTT.